This TCR beta chain came from a study of tumor-infiltrating lymphocytes in primary liver carcinoma. On the study more broadly: Enrolled patients were male and female, aged 30 to 69 years. Points from the study as a whole: Relative to tumor region pairs, the tumor-adjacent and tumor-blood pairs showed overlap that was lower.

Trimming cost V 3 bases and J 5 bases, with 7 bases left between them. The V gene's germline CDR1 is SEHNR and CDR2 FQNEAQ (reference sequence). The CDR3 covers 12 residues. Co-extracting RNA and DNA was done with roughly 17-34 mg of unsorted bulk tissue as input. This clonotype was recorded many times. What it recognizes is unknown. A constant-region primer served to make TCR beta cDNA from approximately 490 ng total RNA. Modified slightly, ARM-PCR produced TCR beta libraries over three nested multiplex PCR rounds. TRBV1-TRBV30 forward and Cbeta reverse primers drove the first two roughly 10-cycle rounds. TCRdb fed the multiplex PCR reads into MiXCR, producing one record per CDR3 protein. Here the sample spans 100,000 to 150,000 distinct CDR3 sequences, 60% to 70% being singletons.

The receptor's source is a woman aged 55-70 years with primary liver carcinoma and hepatitis B virus infection. The sample consisted of liver tumor tissue from sampling region 1. Regarding subset: tumor region T1, superior pole. The chain employs TRBV7-9 and TRBJ2-5; no clear D. The CDR3 protein is CASSLPWETQYF. In DNA, the CDR3 is TGTGCCAGCAGCTTGCCGTGGGAGACCCAGTACTTC.